Below are 32 T cell receptor beta chains sequenced from a single sample in a study of blood T cells in healthy people across ages. It was with a sample-barcoded 5' primer and a J-beta primer mix that a second PCR of roughly 7 to 12 cycles was run. MiXCR was run by TCRdb on the 5' RACE reads, yielding one entry per CDR3 protein. The table includes 1.5 million to 2 million distinct CDR3 sequences, just under 50% detected once. Material for sequencing was blood. These receptors were taken from a woman aged 40-49 years in good health.

To note about this clonotype: One junction end disagrees with the germline gene, perhaps due to a read error. The chain has TRBV7-9 and TRBJ1-2; 10 bases line up with TRBD1. The germline CDR1 and CDR2 sequences are SEHNR and FQNEAQ (reference sequence). The CDR3 totals 15 residues. CDR3 sequence: CTSSSVGQGEYGYTF. DNA for the CDR3: TGTACCAGCAGCTCGGTCGGACAGGGGGAGTATGGCTACACCTTC.

This clonotype was seen only a few times. V and J are TRBV2 and TRBJ2-1; D may be TRBD1 (6 bases). The CDR3 is 14 amino acids. Germline CDR1 SNHLY, CDR2 FYNNEI. V was pared by 6 bases and J by 10 bases, with 19 bases between. This CDR3 is CASRQATGFLEQFF. CDR3 bases: TGTGCCAGCAGACAGGCGACAGGTTTTTTGGAGCAGTTCTTC.

The rearrangement uses TRBV29-1 and TRBJ2-1; D may be TRBD1 or TRBD2 (5 bases each). CDR3 length: 15 amino acids. V was pared by 7 bases and J by 0 bases, with 16 bases between. Germline V gene data show CDR1 as SQVTM and CDR2 as ANQGSEA. The CDR3 DNA is TGCAGCGCGACTCTAAGGGACCCCTCCTACAATGAGCAGTTCTTC. As protein: CSATLRDPSYNEQFF.

This rearrangement joins TRBV4-3 to TRBJ1-5; 7 nucleotides line up with TRBD1. The length of the CDR3 is 15 residues. The trim removed 7 bases at V and 1 base at J, leaving 7 bases unmatched. Germline CDR1 LGHNA, CDR2 YSLEER. Here the CDR3 reads CASTHSRGSNQPQHF. The CDR3 nucleotides read TGCGCCAGCACCCATTCCAGGGGGAGCAATCAGCCCCAGCATTTT.

This clonotype was seen only a few times. The gene calls are TRBV3-1 and TRBJ2-7; D perhaps matches TRBD1 (6 bases). Germline V gene data show CDR1 as LGHDT and CDR2 as YNNKEL (reference sequence). CDR3 length equals 14 residues. V lost 4 bases to trimming and J lost 2 bases, with 12 bases between them. In DNA, the CDR3 is TGTGCCAGCAGCCCGAGGACAGTTCCCTACGAGCAGTACTTC. It yields the protein CASSPRTVPYEQYF.

This clonotype appeared many times. Given a much more abundant clone one base away, this may be a read error. V gene TRBV28 combines with J gene TRBJ2-5; 9 nucleotides align to TRBD1. This CDR3 has 17 residues. The trim removed 5 bases at V and 11 bases at J, leaving 21 bases unmatched. The germline V gene encodes CDR1 MDHEN and CDR2 SYDVKM. The CDR3 protein is CASSLPRDREISGEQYF. The CDR3 DNA follows: TGTGCCAGCAGTCTACCCCGGGACAGGGAGATTAGTGGTGAGCAGTACTTC.

The V gene is TRBV6-6, the J gene TRBJ2-3; unclear D gene. Trimming pared 6 bases from V and 1 base from J, leaving 11 bases between. The V gene's germline CDR1 is MNHNY and CDR2 SVGAGI (reference sequence). There are 14 residues in the CDR3. The CDR3 region has the DNA TGTGCCAGCAGCTATCTAATAGGCACAGATACGCAGTATTTT. It specifies CASSYLIGTDTQYF.

The CDR3 loop is CASSQDLAGGPDNEQFF. CDR3 nucleotide sequence: TGCGCCAGCAGCCAGGACTTAGCGGGGGGGCCAGACAATGAGCAGTTCTTC. This rearrangement joins TRBV4-3 to TRBJ2-1; the match to TRBD2 covers 11 bases. CDR1 is LGHNA, CDR2 YSLEER, per germline. This CDR3 contains 17 residues. V shed 3 bases, J shed 5 bases, and the junction held 9 bases outside the gene matches.

This clonotype was counted a single time. The chain carries TRBV7-2 and TRBJ1-2; 8 nucleotides line up with TRBD1. The CDR3 runs 15 residues. The V and J ends lost 5 bases and 4 bases, in that order; junction bases with no gene match: 9. Germline V gives CDR1 SGHTA, CDR2 FQGNSA. CDR3 region: CASSHETGVGYGYTF. The CDR3, as DNA: TGTGCCAGCAGCCACGAGACAGGGGTTGGCTATGGCTACACCTTC. Using reference TRBV7-2 and TRBJ1-2 for the parts outside the CDR3, the full variable domain is GAGVSQSPSNKVTEKGKDVELRCDPISGHTALYWYRQSLGQGLEFLIYFQGNSAPDKSGLPSDRFSAERTGGSVSTLTIQRTQQEDSAVYLCASSHETGVGYGYTFGSGTRLTVV.

This clonotype turned up a few times. The chain has TRBV27 and TRBJ2-2, with TRBD1 matching 8 bases. Unmatched junction bases numbered 11, after V lost 3 bases and J lost 5 bases. This CDR3 contains 17 residues. The germline CDR1 and CDR2 sequences are MNHEY and SMNVEV (reference sequence). The CDR3 loop is CASSLPGQGRKTGELFF. The CDR3 coding sequence is TGTGCCAGCAGTTTGCCCGGACAGGGTCGAAAAACCGGGGAGCTGTTTTTT.

This clonotype was seen a few times. The genes are TRBV5-1 and TRBJ2-5, with D maybe TRBD1 (5 bases). This CDR3 has 17 residues. Per the germline V gene, CDR1 is SGHRS and CDR2 is YFSETQ. V lost 0 bases and J 2 bases, leaving 17 bases between the germline ends. The CDR3 DNA reads TGCGCCAGCAGCTTGGGACAGCTACGAACCACACAAGAGACCCAGTACTTC. Protein product: CASSLGQLRTTQETQYF.

This chain uses TRBV10-3 with TRBJ1-2; TRBD1 matches 11 bases. The CDR3 has 18 residues. The J segment lost 3 bases and the V segment lost 0 bases, leaving 9 bases of the junction unmatched. From germline, CDR1 is ENHRY and CDR2 SYGVKD. In nucleotides, the CDR3 is TGTGCCATCAGTGAGTCAGGGATTAGGACAGGGGGCGACTATGGCTACACCTTC. It encodes CAISESGIRTGGDYGYTF.

This clonotype was observed a few times. This rearrangement joins TRBV27 to TRBJ2-4; no reliable D call. The CDR3 is 17 residues long. Germline CDR1 MNHEY, CDR2 SMNVEV (reference sequence). V was clipped by 2 bases and J by 0 bases, with 14 bases between them. CDR3 in amino acids: CASSLIMGPLAKNIQYF. In DNA, the CDR3 is TGTGCCAGCAGTTTAATCATGGGCCCGTTAGCCAAAAACATTCAGTACTTC.

The chain links TRBV5-1 to TRBJ2-1, with D hard to call. The germline gives CDR1 SGHRS, CDR2 YFSETQ. The V end was cut by 1 base, the J end by 8 bases, with 10 bases between. CDR3 size: 13 residues. The CDR3 nucleotides are TGCGCCAGCAGCTTGAGCAATCCCCATGAGCAGTTCTTC. Amino acids: CASSLSNPHEQFF.

The genes are TRBV7-9 and TRBJ2-7; D is uncertain. The end of the DNA is better explained by TRBJ2-5, so the J call may be wrong. CDR1 SEHNR and CDR2 FQNEAQ come from the germline V gene (reference sequence). CDR3 size: 15 residues. CDR3 residues: CASSGPVGIRETQYF. In DNA form, the CDR3 reads TGTGCCAGCAGCGGCCCGGTTGGGATTAGGGAGACCCAGTACTTC.

The chain carries TRBV15 and TRBJ2-7, with D possibly being TRBD2 (6 bases). The ends were cut back, 0 bases at V and 3 bases at J, with 12 bases in the middle. CDR3 length: 15 amino acids. Germline V gene sequence: CDR1 LNHNV, CDR2 YYDKDF (reference sequence). The CDR3 spells CATSRDIGGYYEQYF. The CDR3, as DNA: TGTGCCACCAGCAGAGATATTGGGGGGTACTACGAGCAGTACTTC.

This clonotype has more than one count but fewer than ten. The chain combines TRBV12-3 or TRBV12-4 with TRBJ1-4, with TRBD1 matching over 7 bases. This CDR3 is 15 amino acids long. V was clipped by 6 bases and J by 8 bases; unmatched bases: 12. In DNA form, the CDR3 reads TGTGCCAGCAGCCGTGACAGGGATTATCGCGAAAAACTGTTTTTT. Protein product: CASSRDRDYREKLFF.

This clonotype was recorded once. V gene TRBV20-1 combines with J gene TRBJ2-1; TRBD2 agrees at 11 bases. The assigned J gene may be wrong: the sequence end matches TRBJ2-7 better. The length of the CDR3 is 16 residues. CDR1 is DFQATT and CDR2 is SNEGSKA in the germline V gene (reference sequence). The CDR3 is CSAPKNLAGGLNEQYF. CDR3 DNA sequence: TGCAGTGCTCCAAAGAACCTAGCGGGGGGACTCAATGAGCAGTACTTC.

In its sample, this clonotype was seen a few times. An end of the junction differs from the germline gene, which may be a read error. V and J are TRBV5-6 and TRBJ2-3; 12 bases line up with TRBD1. Germline-derived CDR1 and CDR2 are SGHDT and YYEEEE. The CDR3 runs to 17 residues. In DNA, the CDR3 is TGTGCCAGCAGCTTGTGGGACAGGGGGCACAGCACAGGTACGCAGTATTTT. Its protein product is CASSLWDRGHSTGTQYF.

This chain connects TRBV28 to TRBJ2-7, with 8 bases that match TRBD1. Per germline, CDR1 MDHEN and CDR2 SYDVKM. J lost 3 bases, V lost 7 bases, and 8 bases had no gene match. This CDR3 contains 14 residues. The CDR3 DNA is TGTGCCAGCACTAAACAGGGGGTCGTCTACGAGCAGTACTTC. Its translation is CASTKQGVVYEQYF.

The chain employs TRBV11-3 and TRBJ2-3; D might be TRBD1 (7 bases). Deletions cut 4 bases from V and 0 bases from J, with 20 bases between. The germline V gene encodes CDR1 SGHNT and CDR2 YENEEA. The CDR3 is 18 residues long. In DNA, the CDR3 is TGTGCCAGCAGCTCCCAAGGGGGGACAGCTGCTAGCACAGATACGCAGTATTTT. Its protein is CASSSQGGTAASTDTQYF.

This clonotype has just a few counts. The chain links TRBV20-1 to TRBJ2-7, with D tentatively TRBD1 (6 bases). The CDR3 is 12 residues long. V dropped 6 bases and J dropped 3 bases, with 12 bases sitting between them. Looked up from germline, CDR1 is DFQATT and CDR2 is SNEGSKA (reference sequence). CDR3: CSAPRTVYEQYF. In nucleotides, the CDR3 is TGCAGTGCCCCCCGGACAGTCTACGAGCAGTACTTC.

The CDR3 DNA is TGTGCCATATCTAGCGGGGGGGACCAAGAGACCCAGTACTTC. Amino acids: CAISSGGDQETQYF. The chain links TRBV10-3 to TRBJ2-5; 12 nucleotides agree with TRBD2. The length of the CDR3 is 14 residues. The J segment lost 0 bases and the V segment lost 9 bases, leaving 2 bases of the junction unmatched. Germline values: CDR1 ENHRY, CDR2 SYGVKD.

This clonotype was seen more than once but under ten times. This chain links TRBV3-1 with TRBJ1-4; D is unclear. Germline CDR1 reads LGHDT; CDR2 reads YNNKEL (reference sequence). Trimming shortened V by 4 bases and J by 0 bases, and 3 bases separated the two germline ends. The CDR3 is 13 residues long. The DNA for the CDR3 is TGTGCCAGCAGCCCGACAACTAATGAAAAACTGTTTTTT. As protein: CASSPTTNEKLFF.

The V call is TRBV6-1, the J call TRBJ2-1; maybe TRBD2 (5 bases). From germline, CDR1 is MNHNS and CDR2 SASEGT. With 4 bases removed from V and 8 bases from J, the gap between germline ends came to 12 bases. The CDR3 covers 13 residues. Written as DNA, the CDR3 is TGTGCCAGCAGTGGGGAGTTTTACGATGAGCAGTTCTTC. This translates into CASSGEFYDEQFF.

The chain couples TRBV3-1 to TRBJ1-5, with D perhaps TRBD1 (5 bases). The germline V and J ends were trimmed by 3 bases and 3 bases, with 24 bases remaining between them. The germline V gene encodes CDR1 LGHDT and CDR2 YNNKEL (reference sequence). The CDR3 has 19 amino acids. Written as DNA, the CDR3 is TGTGCCAGCAGCCAGGGACCGGTTCGATTGACGTTCTTCAATCAGCCCCAGCATTTT. Translated, it gives CASSQGPVRLTFFNQPQHF.

The chain carries TRBV27 and TRBJ2-7, with D possibly TRBD1 on 5 matching bases. V dropped 4 bases and J dropped 0 bases, with 13 bases sitting between them. CDR3 length: 15 amino acids. CDR1 is MNHEY, CDR2 SMNVEV, per germline (reference sequence). This chain's CDR3 is CASSYSWQGSYEQYF. The CDR3 region has the DNA TGTGCCAGCAGTTATTCGTGGCAGGGCTCCTACGAGCAGTACTTC.

This chain links TRBV4-3 with TRBJ2-2; no clear D gene. V was cut by 2 bases and J by 6 bases, with 10 bases left in between. The CDR3 sequence is 14 residues long. CDR1 is LGHNA, CDR2 YSLEER, per germline. The DNA for the CDR3 is TGCGCCAGCAGCCAACGCCCGGACCCCGGGGAGCTGTTTTTT. It is translated as CASSQRPDPGELFF.

The rearrangement links TRBV29-1 to TRBJ1-4, with D maybe TRBD1 (6 bases). V was trimmed by 7 bases and J by 1 base, leaving 10 bases between them. Germline V gene lookup returns CDR1 SQVTM and CDR2 ANQGSEA. This CDR3 has 13 amino acids. The CDR3 reads CSASGQTNEKLFF. The CDR3, as DNA: TGCAGCGCCTCGGGACAAACTAATGAAAAACTGTTTTTT.

This clonotype was seen more than once but under ten times. This sequence joins TRBV20-1 and TRBJ2-5; D possibly corresponds to TRBD1 (6 bases). This CDR3 contains 13 residues. Germline V CDR1 and CDR2: DFQATT, SNEGSKA (reference sequence). The V and J ends lost 3 bases and 1 base respectively, with 9 bases between them. The CDR3 bases are TGCAGTGCTAGCGGACAGATCCAAGAGACCCAGTACTTC. It translates to CSASGQIQETQYF.

J is TRBJ2-3 and V is TRBV7-2; the match to TRBD1 covers 9 bases. The CDR3 is made up of 13 amino acids. Per germline, CDR1 SGHTA and CDR2 FQGNSA. The V segment lost 9 bases and the J segment 7 bases; nucleotides outside the gene matches: 8. The CDR3 DNA sequence: TGTGCCAGTCACGGACAGGGGAGGAATACGCAGTATTTT. This gives the protein CASHGQGRNTQYF.

J is TRBJ2-2 and V is TRBV7-8, with D maybe TRBD2 (6 bases). Germline CDR1 and CDR2: SGHVS and FQNEAQ. This CDR3 region has 13 residues. V lost 2 bases and J lost 6, with 7 bases in between. The CDR3 spells CASSLRESGELFF. CDR3 nucleotide sequence: TGTGCCAGCAGCTTACGGGAGTCCGGGGAGCTGTTTTTT.